The 17 T cell receptor beta chains in this list originate from one sample, sequenced in a study of blood T cell repertoires in COVID-19. Repertoires were generated with immunoSEQ multiplex PCR, while TCRdb's copy carries only in-frame clones and drops some. The sample contains some 150,000 clones, 84% of which appear only once. Sequenced input: peripheral blood. The receptors originated from a human donor in a cohort sampled during active COVID-19.

The gene calls are TRBV5-1 and TRBJ1-2; a weak D match, TRBD1 (5 bases). The CDR3 is made up of 13 amino acids. From germline, CDR1 is SGHRS and CDR2 YFSETQ. V dropped 0 bases and J dropped 4 bases, with 7 bases sitting between them. The CDR3 region is CASSLGGSYGYTF. DNA of the CDR3: TGCGCCAGCAGCTTGGGGGGCTCCTATGGCTACACCTTC.

CDR3 region: CASSTSGGVTDTQYF. In DNA form, the CDR3 reads TGTGCCAGTTCGACTAGCGGGGGGGTCACAGATACGCAGTATTTT. The rearrangement links TRBV19 to TRBJ2-3, with 14 bases fitting TRBD2. Germline lookup yields CDR1 LNHDA and CDR2 SQIVND (reference sequence). Trimming at V came to 8 bases and at J to 2 bases, leaving 3 bases not matched to a gene. The CDR3 spans 15 residues.

This clone was observed a handful of times. The chain employs TRBV19 and TRBJ1-5, with unresolved D. The CDR3 loop spans 13 amino acids. Germline-derived CDR1 and CDR2 are LNHDA and SQIVND (reference sequence). Trimming shortened V by 7 bases and J by 3 bases, and 10 bases separated the two germline ends. In DNA form, the CDR3 reads TGTGCCAGTACAGCGGCTTTCAATCAGCCCCAGCATTTT. This encodes CASTAAFNQPQHF.

The chain couples TRBV30 to TRBJ2-5, with 13 bases lining up with TRBD2. V dropped 2 bases and J dropped 5; count of bases not matched to a gene: 11. The CDR3 consists of 17 residues. Per the germline V gene, CDR1 is GTSNPN and CDR2 is SVGIG (reference sequence). The CDR3 bases are TGTGCCTGGAGTCCAAGGACTAGCGGGGGTTCTCGGGAGACCCAGTACTTC. Protein product: CAWSPRTSGGSRETQYF.

The V gene is TRBV18, the J gene TRBJ2-1; TRBD1 aligns across 11 bases. Germline assignment: CDR1 KGHSH and CDR2 LQKENI. Germline trimming cut 6 bases from V and 7 bases from J; bases unmatched to any gene: 5. The CDR3 is 14 residues long. The CDR3 DNA reads TGTGCCAGCTCGCCGGGACAGGGGGGGAATGAGCAGTTCTTC. This codes for CASSPGQGGNEQFF.

The chain employs TRBV12-3 or TRBV12-4 and TRBJ2-7; possible D gene TRBD2, 6 bases. This CDR3 contains 12 residues. V lost 2 bases and J 5 bases, leaving 7 bases between the germline ends. The CDR3 coding sequence is TGTGCCAGCAGTTTATGGGAGGACGAGCAGTACTTC. Amino acids: CASSLWEDEQYF.

The V gene is TRBV9, the J gene TRBJ1-6, with D maybe TRBD1 (6 bases). Trimming took 3 bases from V and 7 from J, leaving 14 bases between them. The CDR3 runs 15 residues. CDR1 and CDR2 (germline): SGDLS, YYNGEE. The CDR3 sequence: CASSATVQGNSPLHF. DNA for the CDR3: TGTGCCAGCAGCGCGACCGTACAGGGAAATTCACCCCTCCACTTT.

This chain joins TRBV11-3 and TRBJ1-2, with a tentative D call TRBD1 (6 bases). V shed 1 base and J shed 4 bases, with 19 bases lying between them. This CDR3 has 17 amino acids. In germline, CDR1 is SGHNT, CDR2 YENEEA. This CDR3 reads CASSLVLDVGTSYGYTF. The CDR3 DNA reads as TGTGCCAGCAGCTTAGTCCTCGACGTAGGGACAAGCTATGGCTACACCTTC.

This chain connects TRBV10-3 to TRBJ2-1; D not resolved. The germline V gene has CDR1 ENHRY and CDR2 SYGVKD. The CDR3 has 14 amino acids. Trimming took off 10 bases at V and 6 bases at J, with 19 bases between the two ends. The CDR3 here is CATRRHASGNEQFF. As DNA, the CDR3 is TGTGCCACCAGAAGGCACGCCTCGGGCAATGAGCAGTTCTTC.

V and J are TRBV4-3 and TRBJ1-2; perhaps TRBD1 as D (5 bases). Germline CDR1 reads LGHNA; CDR2 reads YSLEER. V was clipped by 0 bases and J by 4 bases, with 12 bases between them. CDR3 size: 15 residues. This CDR3 is CASSQDPGYSYGYTF. Written as DNA, the CDR3 is TGCGCCAGCAGCCAAGACCCAGGGTATAGCTATGGCTACACCTTC.

This clone was seen more than once but under ten times. The chain links TRBV28 to TRBJ2-7; 9 nucleotides line up with TRBD1. Germline V lookup: CDR1 MDHEN, CDR2 SYDVKM. The V and J ends lost 5 bases and 5 bases, in that order; junction bases with no gene match: 7. The CDR3 runs to 14 residues. Here the CDR3 DNA reads TGTGCCAGCAGTCCACCCCGGGACAGGGACGAGCAGTACTTC. Encoded protein: CASSPPRDRDEQYF.

The chain carries TRBV7-2 and TRBJ1-4, with 8 positions matching TRBD1. Germline V gene lookup returns CDR1 SGHTA and CDR2 FQGNSA. With V trimmed by 3 bases and J by 4 bases, 4 bases remained unmatched. This CDR3 has 15 amino acids. CDR3 sequence reads: CASSLQGAFNEKLFF. The CDR3 DNA sequence: TGTGCCAGCAGCTTGCAGGGGGCCTTTAATGAAAAACTGTTTTTT.

The chain employs TRBV7-2 and TRBJ1-2; D not certain. The CDR3 runs to 13 residues. Germline V lookup: CDR1 SGHTA, CDR2 FQGNSA. Trimming shortened V by 5 bases and J by 2 bases, and 9 bases separated the two germline ends. The CDR3 reads CASSPGRNYGYTF. The DNA for the CDR3 is TGTGCCAGCAGCCCCGGGAGGAACTATGGCTACACCTTC.

V is TRBV2 and J is TRBJ1-2; no reliable D call. V lost 8 bases and J 3 bases, leaving 16 bases between the germline ends. The CDR3 is 14 residues long. Germline-derived CDR1 and CDR2 are SNHLY and FYNNEI. CDR3 sequence: CASYLRRTDYGYTF. Written as DNA, the CDR3 is TGTGCCAGCTACTTACGACGGACTGACTATGGCTACACCTTC.

V is TRBV6-6 and J is TRBJ1-1; D is undetermined. CDR3 length: 14 residues. The V gene lost 4 bases and the J gene lost 2 bases, with 11 bases spanning the gap. CDR1 and CDR2 from the germline V gene are MNHNY and SVGAGI (reference sequence). This CDR3 reads CASSSNQLNTEAFF. The CDR3 DNA reads as TGTGCCAGCAGTTCCAACCAGTTAAACACTGAAGCTTTCTTT.

The chain employs TRBV4-3 and TRBJ2-7; D gene unclear. The V and J ends lost 0 bases and 2 bases respectively, with 11 bases between them. Germline CDR1 is LGHNA and CDR2 is YSLEER. This CDR3 has 15 amino acids. The CDR3 bases are TGCGCCAGCAGCCAAGAGGATCCAGGTCCCTACGAGCAGTACTTC. Protein sequence: CASSQEDPGPYEQYF.

The chain has TRBV2 and TRBJ2-5, with 8 bases aligning to TRBD1. The CDR3 covers 13 residues. Germline CDR1 SNHLY, CDR2 FYNNEI. V lost 5 bases, J lost 5 bases, and 4 bases stayed unmatched. CDR3 nucleotides: TGTGCCAGCAGTCGGACAGGGCGGGAGACCCAGTACTTC. It encodes CASSRTGRETQYF.